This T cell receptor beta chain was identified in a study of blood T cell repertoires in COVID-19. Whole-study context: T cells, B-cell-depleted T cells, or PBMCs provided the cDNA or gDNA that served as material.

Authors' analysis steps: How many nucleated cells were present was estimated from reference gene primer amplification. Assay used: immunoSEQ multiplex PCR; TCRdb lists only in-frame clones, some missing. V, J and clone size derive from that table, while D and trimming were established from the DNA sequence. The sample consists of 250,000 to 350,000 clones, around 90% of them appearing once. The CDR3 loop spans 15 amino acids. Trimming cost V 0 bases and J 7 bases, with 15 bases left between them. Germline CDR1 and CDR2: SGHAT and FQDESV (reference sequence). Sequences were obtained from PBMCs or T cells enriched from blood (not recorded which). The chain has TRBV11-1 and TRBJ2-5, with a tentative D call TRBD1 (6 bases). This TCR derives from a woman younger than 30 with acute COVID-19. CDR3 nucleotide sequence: TGTGCCAGCAGCTTAGCCACGACAGGCTTGGGGACCCAGTACTTC. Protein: CASSLATTGLGTQYF.